This T cell receptor (beta chain) came from a study of blood T cells in healthy people across ages. Study-wide results and caveats: Measured against age, TCR beta diversity per million T cells decreased in a roughly linear manner.

Extraction yielded at least 5 micrograms of total RNA per sample. As for this clonotype: Its antigen remains unknown.

Then a second PCR, running about 6 to 12 cycles, was carried out with a sample-barcoded 5' primer and a J-beta primer mix. TCRdb passed the 5' RACE reads through MiXCR, listing each CDR3 protein once. This table holds around 800,000 distinct CDR3 sequences, approximately 24% found once. Trimming left V 3 bases short and J 5 bases short, with 13 bases between. The germline V gene has CDR1 DFQATT and CDR2 SNEGSKA (reference sequence). The CDR3 consists of 14 residues. This sample also belongs to another study, concerning T cells of mothers and their children. As reported in that work: No clones detected were persistent microchimeric T cell clones.

The chain uses TRBV20-1 and TRBJ1-4; D unresolved. The TCR was taken from a boy aged 10-17 years in good health. Sequencing was done on a sample of blood. CDR3 loop: CSASRGSLNEKLFF. CDR3 DNA: TGCAGTGCTAGTCGCGGCAGCTTAAATGAAAAACTGTTTTTT.